This T cell receptor beta chain appears in the sequencing data of a study of T cell repertoires in cytomegalovirus infection. Overall study: TCR beta signatures that were public indicated CMV infection and matching HLA type. General study points: The cumulative frequency of public TCR beta families identified carriers of CMV plus the relevant HLA. HLA-C-restricted, CMV-specific TCR beta clonotypes were dominant ex vivo.

The sample holds a few counts of this clonotype. The antigen remains unidentified. Trimming shortened V by 5 bases and J by 0 bases, and 9 bases separated the two germline ends. CDR3 length: 13 amino acids. In germline, CDR1 is GTSNPN, CDR2 SVGIG (reference sequence). TCRdb called the reads again in MiXCR, with one record for every CDR3 protein. Of more than 90,000 distinct CDR3 sequences in the sample, 10% were seen once. This chain uses TRBV30 with TRBJ2-3; D is ambiguous. Sequenced input: PBMCs, sequenced either directly or after in vitro stimulation (not recorded which). This receptor was obtained from a human donor in good health (CMV status not recorded). Some clones in this sample may be carry-over from other donors' samples. Here the CDR3 reads CAWDGASTDTQYF. CDR3 DNA sequence: TGTGCCTGGGACGGAGCTAGCACAGATACGCAGTATTTT.